The 27 T cell receptor beta chains listed next were all sequenced from one sample in a study of OX40 agonist ivuxolimab in advanced cancers. This table comes from immunoSEQ multiplex PCR, and its TCRdb copy is limited to in-frame clones, with some not included. This table has about 98,000 clones, roughly 87% appearing once. The sample consisted of CD4+ or CD8+ T cells sorted from blood, taken in a trial of the OX40 agonist ivuxolimab. The receptors were sampled from an adult with an advanced solid tumor such as melanoma, head and neck, liver or kidney cancer.

The rearrangement joins TRBV15 to TRBJ1-5, with 7 bases identical to TRBD1. The CDR3 contains 12 residues. The germline gives CDR1 LNHNV, CDR2 YYDKDF (reference sequence). With 1 base clipped from V and 11 bases from J, the junction kept 2 bases outside the gene matches. Here the CDR3 reads CATSRAGGAQHF. In DNA, the CDR3 is TGTGCCACCAGCAGAGCAGGGGGAGCCCAGCATTTT.

This rearrangement joins TRBV7-8 to TRBJ1-1; D not resolved. Germline values: CDR1 SGHVS, CDR2 FQNEAQ. The CDR3 consists of 14 residues. V was cut by 0 bases and J by 4 bases, with 9 bases left in between. The CDR3 reads CASSLALTATEAFF. CDR3 sequence (DNA): TGTGCCAGCAGCTTAGCGCTTACCGCCACTGAAGCTTTCTTT. Variable domain in full (rest from reference TRBV7-8 and TRBJ1-1): GAGVSQSPRYKVAKRGQDVALRCDPISGHVSLFWYQQALGQGPEFLTYFQNEAQLDKSGLPSDRFFAERPEGSVSTLKIQRTQQEDSAVYLCASSLALTATEAFFGQGTRLTVV.

The chain employs TRBV6-1 and TRBJ2-7; 10 nucleotides agree with TRBD1. The germline V gene encodes CDR1 MNHNS and CDR2 SASEGT. V trimming: 5 bases; J trimming: 2 bases; junction bases outside the gene matches: 6. This CDR3 is built from 15 residues. In DNA form, the CDR3 reads TGTGCCAGCAGTATCCGGGACAGGGGTCCCTACGAGCAGTACTTC. This encodes CASSIRDRGPYEQYF.

This chain joins TRBV15 and TRBJ1-6, with a tentative D call TRBD1 (6 bases). Between the trimmed V and J ends, which lost 6 bases and 4 bases, there was a span of 13 bases. The germline V gene encodes CDR1 LNHNV and CDR2 YYDKDF (reference sequence). This CDR3 has 15 residues. CDR3 amino acids: CATSNGGIYNSPLHF. The CDR3 bases are TGTGCCACCAGTAATGGGGGCATTTATAATTCACCCCTCCACTTT.

The V and J genes are TRBV29-1 and TRBJ2-3; TRBD1 or TRBD2 may be the D gene (5 bases each). Trimming took off 7 bases at V and 2 bases at J, with 13 bases between the two ends. CDR3 length: 13 residues. Germline V gene sequence: CDR1 SQVTM, CDR2 ANQGSEA. CDR3 amino acids: CSAQRGNTDTQYF. DNA of the CDR3: TGCAGCGCCCAGAGGGGAAACACAGATACGCAGTATTTT.

The rearrangement joins TRBV9 to TRBJ1-4; 7 bases are a match to TRBD1. The CDR3 loop spans 17 amino acids. With 3 bases clipped from V and 8 bases from J, the junction kept 16 bases outside the gene matches. The V gene's germline CDR1 is SGDLS and CDR2 YYNGEE. CDR3 DNA sequence: TGTGCCAGCAGCGGCACAGCTACAGCCCTAGGGGGCGAAAAACTGTTTTTT. This translates into CASSGTATALGGEKLFF.

In this sample, this clone turned up once. V usage is TRBV19 and J usage is TRBJ2-2; unclear D gene. CDR1 LNHDA and CDR2 SQIVND come from the germline V gene (reference sequence). This CDR3 is 12 amino acids long. The V and J ends lost 6 bases and 6 bases respectively, with 8 bases between them. The CDR3 spells CASSVASGELFF. The CDR3, as DNA: TGTGCCAGTAGCGTGGCGTCCGGGGAGCTGTTTTTT.

The V gene is TRBV27, the J gene TRBJ1-2; D is unresolved. Germline CDR1 is MNHEY and CDR2 is SMNVEV (reference sequence). Trimming cost V 6 bases and J 3 bases, with 17 bases left between them. The CDR3 totals 15 residues. CDR3 nucleotide sequence: TGTGCCAGCAGACCCTCGGTGGGAGGTGACTATGGCTACACCTTC. Amino acids: CASRPSVGGDYGYTF.

This clone was observed a handful of times. The chain employs TRBV5-1 and TRBJ2-7, with no clear D. Germline V CDR1 and CDR2: SGHRS, YFSETQ. Trimming shortened V by 4 bases and J by 3 bases, and 14 bases separated the two germline ends. The CDR3 length is 14 residues. CDR3 residues: CASSLLTEDYEQYF. The CDR3 coding sequence is TGCGCCAGCAGCCTACTGACTGAGGACTACGAGCAGTACTTC.

The V call is TRBV6-6, the J call TRBJ2-6, with D possibly being TRBD1 (6 bases). The CDR3 has 16 amino acids. The V end lost 2 bases, the J end lost 0 bases, and 8 bases lay between the germline ends. Germline assignment: CDR1 MNHNY and CDR2 SVGAGI (reference sequence). CDR3 nucleotides: TGTGCCAGCAGTTACCCACAGGGCTCTGGGGCCAACGTCCTGACTTTC. Its translation is CASSYPQGSGANVLTF.

The chain combines TRBV2 with TRBJ2-1; 8 bases agree with TRBD2. In germline, CDR1 is SNHLY, CDR2 FYNNEI. There are 13 residues in the CDR3. V was clipped by 10 bases and J by 4 bases; unmatched bases: 6. The CDR3 DNA follows: TGTGCCACCGGGGGGGGCGGATACAATGAGCAGTTCTTC. Its protein product is CATGGGGYNEQFF.

The chain couples TRBV6-1 to TRBJ2-1, with D tentatively TRBD2 (6 bases). The germline V and J ends were trimmed by 10 bases and 7 bases, with 17 bases remaining between them. Germline V gives CDR1 MNHNS, CDR2 SASEGT. The CDR3 has 13 amino acids. As DNA, the CDR3 is TGTGCCATCCGGAAAGTAGCGGAGAATGAGCAGTTCTTC. Translating it yields CAIRKVAENEQFF.

The chain employs TRBV7-3 and TRBJ2-6; 9 bases match TRBD1. Germline values: CDR1 SGHTA, CDR2 FQGTGA. CDR3 size: 18 residues. V lost 5 bases, J lost 0 bases, and 8 bases stayed unmatched. For the CDR3, the DNA is TGTGCCAGCAGCACAAGACAGGGGGGAAACTCTGGGGCCAACGTCCTGACTTTC. Translation: CASSTRQGGNSGANVLTF.

The gene calls are TRBV2 and TRBJ1-1; tentatively, D is TRBD1 (5 bases). The V and J ends lost 8 bases and 4 bases respectively, with 14 bases between them. From germline, CDR1 is SNHLY and CDR2 FYNNEI. The CDR3 extends over 13 amino acids. For the CDR3, the DNA is TGTGCCAGCTATCAGGGTGCAGGCACTGAAGCTTTCTTT. As protein: CASYQGAGTEAFF.

The genes are TRBV11-2 and TRBJ1-1, with TRBD1 as a possible D gene (5 bases). From germline, CDR1 is SGHAT and CDR2 FQNNGV. The CDR3 is 14 residues long. Trimming took off 7 bases at V and 4 bases at J, with 16 bases between the two ends. DNA for the CDR3: TGTGCCAGCACCCGGGGGGGGGTTGGCACTGAAGCTTTCTTT. It yields the protein CASTRGGVGTEAFF.

The V call is TRBV6-1, the J call TRBJ1-5; tentatively, D is TRBD1 (6 bases). V was trimmed by 6 bases and J by 6 bases, leaving 18 bases between them. CDR3 length equals 15 residues. The germline gives CDR1 MNHNS, CDR2 SASEGT. CDR3 residues: CASSPLEGGGQPQHF. CDR3 DNA: TGTGCCAGCAGCCCACTTGAGGGGGGTGGTCAGCCCCAGCATTTT.

J is TRBJ1-2 and V is TRBV6-6, with D hard to call. Per germline, CDR1 MNHNY and CDR2 SVGAGI (reference sequence). This CDR3 is built from 13 residues. The CDR3 region is CATRTAAIYGYTF. CDR3 coding DNA: TGTGCAACCAGAACGGCGGCGATTTATGGCTACACCTTC.

This clone was found a few times. CDR3 region: CASSLAGGSSGANVLTF. CDR3 nucleotides: TGTGCCAGCAGCTTAGCAGGGGGGAGCTCTGGGGCCAACGTCCTGACTTTC. This chain connects TRBV11-2 to TRBJ2-6; TRBD1 might be the D (7 bases). CDR1 is SGHAT and CDR2 is FQNNGV in the germline V gene. The CDR3 length is 17 residues. V gave up 1 base and J gave up 0 bases, with 10 bases separating them.

The chain uses TRBV5-8 and TRBJ2-4; D not certain. Between the trimmed V and J ends, which lost 0 bases and 0 bases, there was a span of 4 bases. This CDR3 spans 14 amino acids. Germline CDR1 SGHTS, CDR2 YDEGEE. Here the CDR3 reads CASSLGKAKNIQYF. In DNA form, the CDR3 reads TGTGCCAGCAGCTTGGGGAAAGCCAAAAACATTCAGTACTTC.

This chain links TRBV7-9 with TRBJ2-3; D not certain. The germline V gene has CDR1 SEHNR and CDR2 FQNEAQ (reference sequence). The V and J ends lost 5 bases and 3 bases respectively, with 15 bases between them. The CDR3 is 15 residues long. In DNA form, the CDR3 reads TGTGCCAGCAGCCCCCCGGCCGTGGCTACAGATACGCAGTATTTT. Encoded protein: CASSPPAVATDTQYF.

The CDR3, as DNA: TGTGCCAGCAGCCAAGTTTCGGCTAGCGGAGAAAATGAGCAGTTCTTC. The encoded protein is CASSQVSASGENEQFF. The chain combines TRBV4-2 with TRBJ2-1, with 7 positions matching TRBD2. V was pared by 1 base and J by 7 bases, with 10 bases of the junction left unmatched. This CDR3 has 16 residues. CDR1 is LGHNA, CDR2 YNFKEQ, per germline.

The chain couples TRBV7-9 to TRBJ2-2, with D possibly TRBD1 on 6 matching bases. Trimming left V 6 bases short and J 0 bases short, with 14 bases between. The CDR3 has 16 residues. Germline loops: CDR1 SEHNR, CDR2 FQNEAQ (reference sequence). CDR3 in DNA: TGTGCCAGCAGGCCTAACAGGGCTGCGAACACCGGGGAGCTGTTTTTT. This encodes CASRPNRAANTGELFF.

This clone appeared a single time. The chain employs TRBV9 and TRBJ2-2, with 9 bases matching TRBD2. Per germline, CDR1 SGDLS and CDR2 YYNGEE. The CDR3 runs to 16 residues. The V and J ends lost 1 base and 5 bases, in that order; junction bases with no gene match: 6. DNA of the CDR3: TGTGCCAGCAGCGTAAGCCTAGCGGGGCCAACCGGGGAGCTGTTTTTT. Amino acids: CASSVSLAGPTGELFF.

J is TRBJ2-2 and V is TRBV18; D not certain. V lost 2 bases to trimming and J lost 6 bases, with 4 bases between them. This CDR3 contains 12 residues. Germline CDR1 KGHSH, CDR2 LQKENI. This chain's CDR3 is CASSPSPGELFF. The CDR3 region has the DNA TGTGCCAGCTCACCAAGCCCCGGGGAGCTGTTTTTT. The full variable domain, its missing parts supplied by reference TRBV18 and TRBJ2-2, is NAGVMQNPRHLVRRRGQEARLRCSPMKGHSHVYWYRQLPEEGLKFMVYLQKENIIDESGMPKERFSAEFPKEGPSILRIQQVVRGDSAAYFCASSPSPGELFFGEGSRLTVL.

V and J are TRBV2 and TRBJ2-3; D assignment may be TRBD1 or TRBD2 (6 bases each). Germline CDR1 and CDR2: SNHLY and FYNNEI. V was trimmed by 7 bases and J by 1 base, leaving 21 bases between them. CDR3 length: 17 amino acids. The CDR3: CASIRPYGGPGTDTQYF. The DNA of the CDR3 is TGTGCCAGCATTCGCCCGTATGGGGGGCCCGGCACAGATACGCAGTATTTT.

Worth noting for this clone: Because the CDR3 is missing its conserved closing phenylalanine or tryptophan, this is likely a read error. The chain joins TRBV6-1 to TRBJ1-2, with a possible D match to TRBD1 (5 bases). Looked up from germline, CDR1 is MNHNS and CDR2 is SASEGT. The V end was cut by 0 bases, the J end by 7 bases, with 18 bases between. This CDR3 is 16 amino acids long. CDR3 sequence (DNA): TGTGCCAGCAGTGAAGCTAGATCGTGGAGGAGGGGTGGCTACACCCTC. Translating gives CASSEARSWRRGGYTL.

This sequence joins TRBV11-2 and TRBJ2-6, with 7 bases lining up with TRBD1. The CDR3 runs to 17 residues. The J segment lost 0 bases and the V segment lost 3 bases, leaving 5 bases of the junction unmatched. Germline assignment: CDR1 SGHAT and CDR2 FQNNGV. As DNA, the CDR3 is TGTGCCAGCAGCTTCGAGACAGGGTACTCTGGGGCCAACGTCCTGACTTTC. This codes for CASSFETGYSGANVLTF. The variable domain in full, with the rest retrieved from reference TRBV11-2 and TRBJ2-6, is EAGVAQSPRYKIIEKRQSVAFWCNPISGHATLYWYQQILGQGPKLLIQFQNNGVVDDSQLPKDRFSAERLKGVDSTLKIQPAKLEDSAVYLCASSFETGYSGANVLTFGAGSRLTVL.